Below, 31 T cell receptor beta chains from the same sample are listed, as sequenced in a study of PD-1 blockade in classical Hodgkin lymphoma (dated by TCRdb to the early 2020s). This specimen's time point label, interpreted: cycle 2 day 1 (C2D1) of nivolumab. Every trial patient had relapsed following autologous stem cell transplantation, and prior brentuximab vedotin exposure was what differed among cohorts A, B and C. The method behind the library was the immunoSEQ multiplex PCR assay. Sourced from immuneACCESS, this table was stored by TCRdb with only in-frame sequences that have V and J called. A share of the clones is absent; for the studies checked, an unresolved V gene accounts for under half, and the remainder has no known explanation. The table for this sample lists around 150,000 clones; around four fifths of them were counted only once. 7.5% to 9.5% of the sample belongs to the ten largest clones.

Sequencing used peripheral blood mononuclear cells (PBMCs), obtained before the second cycle of nivolumab. These TCRs come from a human donor with classical Hodgkin lymphoma.

There are a few counts of this clone. The chain combines TRBV18 with TRBJ1-1; D is possibly TRBD1 (5 bases). Germline assignment: CDR1 KGHSH and CDR2 LQKENI. V was trimmed by 6 bases and J by 0 bases, leaving 8 bases between them. The CDR3 has 13 residues. This chain's CDR3 is CASSTELNTEAFF. The CDR3 DNA reads as TGTGCCAGCTCGACAGAGTTGAACACTGAAGCTTTCTTT. The complete variable domain, with remaining parts taken from reference TRBV18 and TRBJ1-1, reads NAGVMQNPRHLVRRRGQEARLRCSPMKGHSHVYWYRQLPEEGLKFMVYLQKENIIDESGMPKERFSAEFPKEGPSILRIQQVVRGDSAAYFCASSTELNTEAFFGQGTRLTVV.

The chain has TRBV4-3 and TRBJ1-4; D not certain. CDR3 length: 14 amino acids. CDR1 LGHNA and CDR2 YSLEER come from the germline V gene. V gave up 0 bases and J gave up 7 bases, with 9 bases separating them. The CDR3 DNA reads TGCGCCAGCAGCCAAGATATCGATGGTGAAAAACTGTTTTTT. It specifies CASSQDIDGEKLFF.

This clone appeared a single time. The chain combines TRBV19 with TRBJ1-5; no reliable D call. This CDR3 region has 14 residues. V lost 1 base and J lost 8, with 12 bases in between. From germline, CDR1 is LNHDA and CDR2 SQIVND (reference sequence). In DNA form, the CDR3 reads TGTGCCAGTAGTATAGTGCGGGTAGGAGAGCCCCAGCATTTT. Amino acids: CASSIVRVGEPQHF.

The rearrangement joins TRBV6-5 to TRBJ2-3; 10 nucleotides align to TRBD2. Germline V gives CDR1 MNHEY, CDR2 SVGAGI. The CDR3 is 13 amino acids. This CDR3 reads CVSSGSSTDTQYF. The CDR3 nucleotides read TGTGTATCTAGCGGGAGTAGCACAGATACGCAGTATTTT.

This sequence joins TRBV27 and TRBJ2-1, with 12 positions matching TRBD2. The CDR3 covers 15 residues. Germline lookup yields CDR1 MNHEY and CDR2 SMNVEV (reference sequence). The V segment lost 3 bases and the J segment 8 bases; nucleotides outside the gene matches: 5. CDR3 nucleotides: TGTGCCAGCAGTTTCCGACTAGCGGGGGCCTATGAGCAGTTCTTC. Translating gives CASSFRLAGAYEQFF.

The rearrangement uses TRBV30 and TRBJ2-5; D possibly corresponds to TRBD2 (6 bases). The ends were cut back, 5 bases at V and 3 bases at J, with 25 bases in the middle. There are 17 residues in the CDR3. Germline CDR1 GTSNPN, CDR2 SVGIG (reference sequence). The CDR3 sequence is CAWGDWRQGSIKETQYF. As DNA, the CDR3 is TGTGCCTGGGGGGACTGGAGGCAGGGTAGCATTAAAGAGACCCAGTACTTC.

This clone was seen once. The chain combines TRBV7-9 with TRBJ1-1; D gene uncertain. Germline V gene data show CDR1 as SEHNR and CDR2 as FQNEAQ (reference sequence). Trimming took 10 bases from V and 8 from J, leaving 14 bases between them. The CDR3 loop spans 11 amino acids. DNA of the CDR3: TGTGCCATCGCTACATCAAAGGAAGCTTTCTTT. Translation: CAIATSKEAFF.

Concerning this clone: This specimen includes other DNA sequences encoding the same CDR3. The rearrangement joins TRBV6-6 to TRBJ2-7; TRBD2 matches 11 bases. V was clipped by 5 bases and J by 4 bases; unmatched bases: 7. From germline, CDR1 is MNHNY and CDR2 SVGAGI (reference sequence). The CDR3 sequence is 15 residues long. CDR3 sequence reads: CASSPPLAGVYEQYF. CDR3 nucleotide sequence: TGTGCCAGCAGTCCCCCACTAGCGGGAGTATACGAGCAGTACTTC.

This chain connects TRBV5-5 to TRBJ1-3, with D hard to call. Germline V gene lookup returns CDR1 SGHKS and CDR2 YYEKEE (reference sequence). The CDR3 is 17 amino acids. Trimming shortened V by 0 bases and J by 0 bases, and 13 bases separated the two germline ends. The CDR3 loop reads CASSLDPAPGSGNTIYF. CDR3 nucleotide sequence: TGTGCCAGCAGCTTGGACCCGGCACCGGGCTCTGGAAACACCATATATTTT.

This clone appeared once. The gene calls are TRBV6-5 and TRBJ2-5; TRBD1 is a possible D gene (6 bases). Trimming stripped 6 bases from V and 1 base from J, with 12 bases between. This CDR3 has 14 amino acids. Germline CDR1 MNHEY, CDR2 SVGAGI. The CDR3 here is CASSSRTVQETQYF. The CDR3 region has the DNA TGTGCCAGCAGCTCCCGGACAGTCCAAGAGACCCAGTACTTC.

The V call is TRBV19, the J call TRBJ1-6, with 7 nucleotides matching TRBD1. The junction had 8 bases not matched to a gene; V was cut back by 8 bases and J by 10 bases. Germline loops: CDR1 LNHDA, CDR2 SQIVND (reference sequence). The length of the CDR3 is 13 residues. The DNA for the CDR3 is TGTGCCAGTTCCGGGACAGAAGGGTCACCCCTCCACTTT. As protein: CASSGTEGSPLHF.

This chain uses TRBV6-6 with TRBJ2-7; 9 nucleotides match TRBD2. The germline CDR1 and CDR2 sequences are MNHNY and SVGAGI (reference sequence). Losses at the gene ends were 8 bases for V and 3 bases for J; bases not matched to a gene: 5. CDR3 size: 13 residues. CDR3 DNA: TGTGCCAGCGTCGCTAGCGGGAACTACGAGCAGTACTTC. Amino acids: CASVASGNYEQYF.

The table lists this clone with a count of one. This chain links TRBV10-3 with TRBJ2-5; 7 bases align to TRBD1. From germline, CDR1 is ENHRY and CDR2 SYGVKD. This CDR3 region has 13 residues. V shed 10 bases and J 3 bases; nucleotides not matched to a gene: 8. DNA of the CDR3: TGTGCCACCAACCGGGACAGAGAAGAGACCCAGTACTTC. It yields the protein CATNRDREETQYF.

This clone was seen a single time. The chain carries TRBV27 and TRBJ1-2; no clear D. V was shortened by 7 bases and J by 8 bases, with 11 bases between the two germline ends. There are 11 residues in the CDR3. Germline V gives CDR1 MNHEY, CDR2 SMNVEV (reference sequence). The CDR3 protein is CASIHDGGYTF. CDR3 sequence (DNA): TGTGCCAGCATTCACGACGGCGGCTACACCTTC.

CDR3 sequence reads: CASSADPIYEQYF. The CDR3 nucleotides read TGTGCCAGCAGTGCTGATCCAATCTACGAGCAGTACTTC. J is TRBJ2-7 and V is TRBV28; D gene unclear. Germline lookup yields CDR1 MDHEN and CDR2 SYDVKM. V was cut by 5 bases and J by 3 bases, with 11 bases left in between. The CDR3 consists of 13 residues. Full variable domain (rest looked up from reference TRBV28 and TRBJ2-7): DVKVTQSSRYLVKRTGEKVFLECVQDMDHENMFWYRQDPGLGLRLIYFSYDVKMKEKGDIPEGYSVSREKKERFSLILESASTNQTSMYLCASSADPIYEQYFGPGTRLTVT.

This chain links TRBV7-3 with TRBJ1-1; maybe TRBD1 (6 bases). CDR1 and CDR2 (germline): SGHTA, FQGTGA. V gave up 5 bases and J gave up 3 bases, with 16 bases separating them. The CDR3 runs to 15 residues. The CDR3 nucleotides are TGTGCCAGCAGCCCGTACGGGGGGGCGGACACTGAAGCTTTCTTT. Its protein product is CASSPYGGADTEAFF. Combining the CDR3 with reference TRBV7-3 and TRBJ1-1 gives the whole variable domain GAGVSQTPSNKVTEKGKYVELRCDPISGHTALYWYRQSLGQGPEFLIYFQGTGAADDSGLPNDRFFAVRPEGSVSTLKIQRTERGDSAVYLCASSPYGGADTEAFFGQGTRLTVV.

V gene TRBV6-5 combines with J gene TRBJ2-1; a weak D match, TRBD1 (5 bases). The germline V gene has CDR1 MNHEY and CDR2 SVGAGI. The CDR3 is 15 amino acids. Trimming removed 5 bases from V and 5 bases from J, with 16 bases in between. The DNA of the CDR3 is TGTGCCAGCAGTCCCCCAGGGCGAACCCACAATGAGCAGTTCTTC. Translation: CASSPPGRTHNEQFF.

V and J are TRBV5-1 and TRBJ1-1; the D gene is possibly TRBD1 (5 bases). The CDR3 runs to 14 residues. V lost 2 bases and J 5 bases, leaving 13 bases between the germline ends. Germline V lookup: CDR1 SGHRS, CDR2 YFSETQ. DNA of the CDR3: TGCGCCAGCAGCTTCGGACAATATGGGACTGAAGCTTTCTTT. Translating gives CASSFGQYGTEAFF.

The chain uses TRBV18 and TRBJ2-1; TRBD2 matches at 10 bases. V was pared by 3 bases and J by 4 bases, with 6 bases of the junction left unmatched. CDR1 is KGHSH, CDR2 LQKENI, per germline. This CDR3 has 16 residues. The CDR3: CASSPRGTSAYNEQFF. Written as DNA, the CDR3 is TGTGCCAGCTCACCGCGGGGGACTAGCGCTTACAATGAGCAGTTCTTC.

CDR3 loop: CASSIQLAAEETQYF. CDR3 nucleotides: TGTGCCAGTAGTATACAACTAGCGGCCGAAGAGACCCAGTACTTC. The rearrangement joins TRBV19 to TRBJ2-5; 8 nucleotides line up with TRBD2. The germline V gene has CDR1 LNHDA and CDR2 SQIVND (reference sequence). The CDR3 has 15 residues. V dropped 2 bases and J dropped 3; count of bases not matched to a gene: 5.

This chain connects TRBV5-4 to TRBJ2-5, with 7 positions matching TRBD2. This CDR3 has 15 residues. Germline CDR1 is SGHNT and CDR2 is YYREEE (reference sequence). V was pared by 2 bases and J by 7 bases, with 11 bases of the junction left unmatched. CDR3 in amino acids: CASSFGGETSGTQYF. DNA for the CDR3: TGTGCCAGCAGCTTTGGGGGGGAGACATCGGGGACCCAGTACTTC.

This rearrangement joins TRBV9 to TRBJ2-1; D not resolved. V lost 3 bases to trimming and J lost 4 bases, with 8 bases between them. The CDR3 runs to 13 residues. Germline V gene lookup returns CDR1 SGDLS and CDR2 YYNGEE. This CDR3 is CASSAGKYNEQFF. In DNA form, the CDR3 reads TGTGCCAGCAGCGCCGGAAAGTACAATGAGCAGTTCTTC.

V usage is TRBV28 and J usage is TRBJ2-5; 9 bases are shared with TRBD1. The CDR3 runs 16 residues. V trimming: 5 bases; J trimming: 0 bases; junction bases outside the gene matches: 7. The germline V gene encodes CDR1 MDHEN and CDR2 SYDVKM. In DNA, the CDR3 is TGTGCCAGCAGTCCGGGGACAGGGCTGTACCAAGAGACCCAGTACTTC. Encoded protein: CASSPGTGLYQETQYF.

The chain has TRBV30 and TRBJ2-3, with 10 bases matching TRBD2. CDR3 length: 15 residues. V lost 2 bases to trimming and J lost 4 bases; unmatched junction nucleotides: 6. Germline CDR1 is GTSNPN and CDR2 is SVGIG (reference sequence). For the CDR3, the DNA is TGTGCCTGGAGTACCGGGACTAGCGCACCAGATACGCAGTATTTT. Residues: CAWSTGTSAPDTQYF.

This chain connects TRBV29-1 to TRBJ1-3; weak D call: TRBD1 (5 bases). CDR3 length: 14 residues. Germline CDR1 reads SQVTM; CDR2 reads ANQGSEA. V was cut by 4 bases and J by 1 base, with 11 bases left in between. CDR3 DNA sequence: TGCAGCGTTGCCAGGGTGGGGTCTGGAAACACCATATATTTT. Translation: CSVARVGSGNTIYF.

The genes are TRBV25-1 and TRBJ2-2, with TRBD1 matching over 7 bases. CDR3 length equals 16 residues. V was pared by 3 bases and J by 5 bases, with 9 bases of the junction left unmatched. Germline CDR1 reads MGHDK; CDR2 reads SYGVNS. The CDR3 nucleotides are TGTGCCAGCAGTGACCCCGGGACAGCTAAGACCGGGGAGCTGTTTTTT. This encodes CASSDPGTAKTGELFF.

The chain joins TRBV5-6 to TRBJ1-5; D might be TRBD1 (5 bases). The length of the CDR3 is 13 residues. Trimming took 1 base from V and 8 from J, leaving 10 bases between them. Germline CDR1 and CDR2: SGHDT and YYEEEE. Written as DNA, the CDR3 is TGTGCCAGCAGCTTGTCAAGGGGCAAGCCCCAGCATTTT. Its protein product is CASSLSRGKPQHF.

This clone has a handful of counts. The chain carries TRBV2 and TRBJ1-4, with 8 bases aligning to TRBD1. Germline V gives CDR1 SNHLY, CDR2 FYNNEI. The CDR3 has 16 residues. V shed 6 bases, J shed 0 bases, and the junction held 6 bases outside the gene matches. CDR3 coding DNA: TGTGCCAGCAGCGCAGGGGGCAGTGCAACTAATGAAAAACTGTTTTTT. This sequence encodes CASSAGGSATNEKLFF.

The rearrangement uses TRBV7-9 and TRBJ1-6; 7 positions agree with TRBD1. Germline CDR1 and CDR2: SEHNR and FQNEAQ (reference sequence). The CDR3 covers 14 residues. With 4 bases clipped from V and 6 bases from J, the junction kept 3 bases outside the gene matches. CDR3 residues: CASSSAGGNSPLHF. CDR3 in DNA: TGTGCCAGCAGCTCAGCAGGGGGTAATTCACCCCTCCACTTT.

This clone turned up a few times. The chain combines TRBV18 with TRBJ1-2; the match to TRBD1 covers 9 bases. V lost 5 bases, J lost 2 bases, and 9 bases stayed unmatched. CDR3 length: 16 amino acids. CDR1 KGHSH and CDR2 LQKENI come from the germline V gene. The chain's CDR3 is CASSRDRAGWNYGYTF. Here the CDR3 DNA reads TGTGCCAGCTCAAGGGACAGGGCTGGTTGGAACTATGGCTACACCTTC.

The rearrangement links TRBV7-9 to TRBJ2-7, with D maybe TRBD1 (5 bases). Germline CDR1 SEHNR, CDR2 FQNEAQ (reference sequence). Trimming removed 5 bases at V and 3 bases at J, with 17 bases between. There are 15 residues in the CDR3. CDR3 residues: CASSLGAAARYEQYF. The CDR3 DNA follows: TGTGCCAGCAGCCTTGGGGCAGCCGCTCGCTACGAGCAGTACTTC.